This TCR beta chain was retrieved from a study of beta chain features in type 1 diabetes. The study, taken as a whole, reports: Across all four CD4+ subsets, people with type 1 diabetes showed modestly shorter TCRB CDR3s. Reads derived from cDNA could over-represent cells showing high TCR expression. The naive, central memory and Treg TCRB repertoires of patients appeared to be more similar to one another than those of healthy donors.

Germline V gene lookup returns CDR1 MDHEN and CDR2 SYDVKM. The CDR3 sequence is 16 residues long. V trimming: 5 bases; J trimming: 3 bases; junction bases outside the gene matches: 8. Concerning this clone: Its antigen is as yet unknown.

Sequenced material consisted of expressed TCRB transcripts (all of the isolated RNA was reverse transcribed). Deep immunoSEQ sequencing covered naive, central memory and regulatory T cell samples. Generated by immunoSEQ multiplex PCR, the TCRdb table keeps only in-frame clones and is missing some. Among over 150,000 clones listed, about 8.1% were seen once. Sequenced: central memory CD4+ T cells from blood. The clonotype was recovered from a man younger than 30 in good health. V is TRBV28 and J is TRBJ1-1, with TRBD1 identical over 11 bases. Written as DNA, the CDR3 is TGTGCCAGCAGTGGGCCTGGACAGGGGGCTTACACTGAAGCTTTCTTT. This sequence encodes CASSGPGQGAYTEAFF.